What follows describes a single TCR beta chain. This specimen comes from a study of response to subunit inactivated influenza vaccine. Looked up from germline, CDR1 is MDHEN and CDR2 is SYDVKM. Trimming removed 11 bases from V and 1 base from J, with 11 bases in between. The CDR3 spans 12 residues. TCRdb independently ran MiXCR on the RT-PCR reads; one entry per CDR3 protein. The sample yields hundreds of thousands of distinct CDR3 sequences, just over 20% seen once. The sequenced sample was PBMCs from blood, obtained less than 22 months after vaccination. This rearrangement joins TRBV28 to TRBJ1-1; maybe TRBD1 (5 bases). The source is a man between 50 and 75 years old who received an inactivated influenza vaccine. CDR3 amino acids: CAAGGRNTEAFF. Written as DNA, the CDR3 is TGTGCCGCTGGGGGGAGGAACACTGAAGCTTTCTTT.